Listed below are T cell receptor beta chains from one sample, sequenced in a study of graft-versus-host responses after intestinal transplantation. Their cognate antigens are unknown. Some clones are missing from TCRdb's copy, which holds only in-frame ones; the method was immunoSEQ multiplex PCR. The sample carries 65,000 to 90,000 clones, 80% to 90% recorded once. Sequences were derived from unstimulated CD8+ T cells sorted from spleen or lymph node cells, sampled before intestinal transplant. The source of these receptors is a human donor who received an intestinal transplant. Both conserved end residues are part of each CDR3. Each record gives: clone size, J gene, V gene, D gene, CDR3 protein, CDR3 DNA. A D gene is named only where the DNA matches it firmly. The listing skips clone size in some rows; elsewhere it reads once, few, many or a size class.

- TRBJ1-5 TRBV6-1 TRBD1 CASSVVGQGAPLLNQPQHF TGTGCCAGCAGTGTGGTGGGACAGGGGGCCCCTTTACTCAATCAGCCCCAGCATTTT
- TRBJ1-2 TRBV11-2 - CASSLSGAYGYTF TGTGCCAGCAGCTTATCTGGGGCGTATGGCTACACCTTC
- TRBJ1-2 TRBV6-1 - CASSETRGGYTF TGTGCCAGCAGTGAAACACGGGGAGGCTACACCTTC
- TRBJ2-7 TRBV10-3 TRBD2 CAISDLFGAWRGMPEQYF TGTGCCATCAGTGACCTATTTGGGGCCTGGCGGGGGATGCCCGAGCAGTACTTC
- TRBJ2-7 TRBV28 TRBD1 CASSVNTGDEQYF TGTGCCAGCAGTGTAAATACAGGGGACGAGCAGTACTTC
- TRBJ1-1 TRBV4-1 - CASRGEYTEAFF TGCGCCAGCCGGGGGGAGTACACTGAAGCTTTCTTT
- TRBJ1-1 TRBV2 - CASSDQVILGTEAFF TGTGCCAGCAGTGATCAGGTCATTCTTGGCACTGAAGCTTTCTTT
- TRBJ2-2 TRBV5-4 - CASSFFQGEANTGELFF TGTGCCAGCAGCTTTTTCCAGGGGGAGGCGAACACCGGGGAGCTGTTTTTT
- TRBJ2-4 TRBV6-5 - CASSYQGPVAKNIQYF TGTGCCAGCAGTTACCAGGGGCCCGTGGCCAAAAACATTCAGTACTTC
- TRBJ2-5 TRBV27 TRBD2 CASSQGMAGGPVETQYF TGTGCCAGCAGCCAAGGGATGGCGGGAGGGCCGGTAGAGACCCAGTACTTC
- TRBJ2-7 TRBV9 TRBD1 CASSPGTGNEQYF TGTGCCAGCAGCCCCGGGACAGGGAACGAGCAGTACTTC
- TRBJ2-2 TRBV7-3 - CASSSNRATGELFF TGTGCCAGCAGCTCCAACAGGGCCACCGGGGAGCTGTTTTTT
- TRBJ1-5 TRBV7-2 TRBD1 CASSDPGGPQHF TGTGCCAGCAGCGACCCAGGGGGGCCCCAGCATTTT
- TRBJ2-1 TRBV27 TRBD1 CASSPKTGASYNEQFF TGTGCCAGCAGTCCAAAGACAGGGGCCTCCTACAATGAGCAGTTCTTC
few TRBJ2-3 TRBV27 - CASSDPWGPSTDTQYF TGTGCCAGCAGCGATCCCTGGGGGCCTAGCACAGATACGCAGTATTTT
once TRBJ2-1 TRBV15 - CATEVFGGGNEQFF TGTGCCACCGAAGTTTTCGGTGGCGGCAATGAGCAGTTCTTC
- TRBJ2-3 TRBV5-1 TRBD2 CASSGGAAGLAGGLIFTDTQYF TGCGCCAGCAGCGGCGGGGCCGCGGGACTAGCGGGGGGCCTGATCTTCACAGATACGCAGTATTTT
once TRBJ2-7 TRBV29-1 - CSVDGGTGLEQYF TGCAGCGTTGACGGGGGGACAGGTCTCGAGCAGTACTTC
- TRBJ2-1 TRBV5-6 - CASSLRFYNEQFF TGTGCCAGCAGCTTGCGGTTCTACAATGAGCAGTTCTTC
- TRBJ1-6 TRBV27 - CASSSADGGSPLHF TGTGCCAGCAGTTCCGCGGACGGGGGTTCACCCCTCCACTTT
- TRBJ1-4 TRBV6-1 - CASSEQGRANEKLFF TGTGCCAGCAGTGAACAGGGGAGGGCTAATGAAAAACTGTTTTTT
- TRBJ2-7 TRBV28 TRBD2 CASSSADSRPSGSSYEQYF TGTGCCAGCAGTTCGGCGGACAGCCGTCCTAGCGGGAGCTCCTACGAGCAGTACTTC
- TRBJ2-7 TRBV4-1 - CASSQDNTGILSYEQYF TGCGCCAGCAGCCAAGATAACACAGGGATACTATCCTACGAGCAGTACTTC
- TRBJ2-7 TRBV27 - CASSFSGYTYEQYF TGTGCCAGCAGTTTCAGCGGTTATACCTACGAGCAGTACTTC
- TRBJ2-7 TRBV28 - CASSLSRGAHEQYF TGTGCCAGCAGTTTATCGCGGGGAGCCCACGAGCAGTACTTC
- TRBJ1-2 TRBV6-6 - CASSYPRTPWGYTF TGTGCCAGCAGTTACCCGAGGACTCCATGGGGCTACACCTTC
- TRBJ2-5 TRBV2 TRBD2 CASSDYLSSGRVQETQYF TGTGCCAGCAGTGATTACCTCTCGAGCGGGAGGGTCCAAGAGACCCAGTACTTC
- TRBJ2-2 TRBV6-1 - CASSDDDRSFTGELFF TGTGCCAGCAGTGACGACGACAGGTCTTTCACCGGGGAGCTGTTTTTT
- TRBJ2-5 TRBV7-9 TRBD2 CASSVQAGREAEPGTQYF TGTGCCAGCAGCGTCCAGGCGGGGCGGGAGGCCGAACCAGGGACCCAGTACTTC
- TRBJ1-1 TRBV4-1 TRBD1 CASRLGDRGVTEAFF TGCGCCAGCAGACTAGGAGACAGGGGGGTTACTGAAGCTTTCTTT
medium-sized TRBJ2-7 TRBV27 TRBD2 CASRGLAGTLYEQYF TGTGCCAGCAGGGGACTAGCGGGAACCCTTTACGAGCAGTACTTC
- TRBJ2-3 TRBV7-2 TRBD2 CASSLAVWASGRETDTQYF TGTGCCAGCAGCTTAGCGGTGTGGGCTAGCGGGCGCGAAACAGATACGCAGTATTTT
- TRBJ2-3 TRBV6-4 - CASSISHFSTDTQYF TGTGCCAGCAGTATCAGTCATTTTAGCACAGATACGCAGTATTTT
few TRBJ1-5 TRBV28 - CASSSALFRDTYSIWAYTNQPQHF TGTGCCAGCAGTTCCGCCCTTTTCCGGGACACCTATTCTATATGGGCCTATACCAATCAGCCCCAGCATTTT
- TRBJ2-7 TRBV6-1 - CASDGSNPYEQYF TGTGCCAGCGACGGGTCTAACCCCTACGAGCAGTACTTC
- TRBJ2-5 TRBV6-1 TRBD1 CASSGRTGRSETQYF TGTGCCAGCAGTGGTCGGACAGGGAGGAGTGAGACCCAGTACTTC
- TRBJ1-2 TRBV4-1 TRBD1 CASSQHRGYGYTF TGCGCCAGCAGCCAGCACAGGGGGTATGGCTACACCTTC
once TRBJ2-7 TRBV25-1 - CASSEGAYSYEQYF TGTGCCAGCAGTGAGGGGGCCTACTCCTACGAGCAGTACTTC
- TRBJ2-7 TRBV5-4 - CASSLESYEQYF TGTGCCAGCAGCCTCGAGAGCTACGAGCAGTACTTC
- TRBJ2-7 TRBV6-6 - CASSYKDTYEQYF TGTGCCAGCAGTTACAAGGACACCTACGAGCAGTACTTC
- TRBJ2-1 TRBV28 - CASSWRIREFNEQFF TGTGCCAGCAGCTGGCGGATACGAGAATTCAATGAGCAGTTCTTC
- TRBJ2-7 TRBV6-5 TRBD2 CASTPTREGPQQYF TGTGCCAGCACGCCTACACGGGAGGGCCCGCAGCAGTACTTC